This T cell receptor (beta chain) was retrieved from a study of blood T cell repertoires in COVID-19. Study in general: Researchers got acute and convalescent COVID-19 samples from the United States, Italy and Spain. T cells, B-cell-depleted T cells, or PBMCs supplied cDNA or gDNA.

The authors' processing: Estimation of nucleated cell counts relied on the amplification of reference gene primers. The repertoire was sequenced with immunoSEQ multiplex PCR; TCRdb's copy has only in-frame clones and lacks some. V, J and clone size were drawn from that table, and D and trimming were deduced from the DNA. The sample lists a few hundred thousand clones; approximately 85% were seen once. In this sample, this clone turned up once. The Seattle patients, enrolled during active infection, were followed longitudinally. The V gene's germline CDR1 is SGHTA and CDR2 FQGNSA. The germline V and J ends were trimmed by 1 base and 4 bases, with 14 bases remaining between them. The CDR3 covers 15 residues.

V is TRBV7-2 and J is TRBJ2-7; perhaps TRBD2 as D (5 bases). The sample consisted of peripheral blood. The clonotype was recovered from a woman aged 80 or over with COVID-19, enrolled during active disease. The CDR3 spells CASSLGGLSRYEQYF. The CDR3 DNA reads TGTGCCAGCAGCTTAGGAGGGCTTAGCCGGTACGAGCAGTACTTC. Supplemented by reference TRBV7-2 and TRBJ2-7, the full variable domain reads GAGVSQSPSNKVTEKGKDVELRCDPISGHTALYWYRQSLGQGLEFLIYFQGNSAPDKSGLPSDRFSAERTGGSVSTLTIQRTQQEDSAVYLCASSLGGLSRYEQYFGPGTRLTVT.